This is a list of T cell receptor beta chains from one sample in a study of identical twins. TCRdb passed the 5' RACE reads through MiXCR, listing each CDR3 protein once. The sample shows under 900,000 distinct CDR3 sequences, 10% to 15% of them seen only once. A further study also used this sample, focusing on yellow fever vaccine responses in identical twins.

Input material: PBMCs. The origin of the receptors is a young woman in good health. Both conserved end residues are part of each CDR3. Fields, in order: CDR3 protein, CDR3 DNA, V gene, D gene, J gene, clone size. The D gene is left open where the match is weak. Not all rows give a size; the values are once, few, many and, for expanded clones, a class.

CDR3: CASSSSKRDYSTQYF; DNA: TGTGCCAGCAGTTCGTCTAAGCGGGACTATTCGACCCAGTACTTC; V: TRBV6-2/TRBV6-3; D: TRBD2; J: TRBJ2-5; size: many
CDR3: CASSEREGPQHF; DNA: TGTGCCAGCAGTGAACGTGAGGGGCCCCAGCATTTT; V: TRBV6-1; D: -; J: TRBJ1-5; size: many
CDR3: CASSQDFDFYEQYF; DNA: TGTGCCAGCAGCCAAGATTTTGACTTCTACGAGCAGTACTTC; V: TRBV4-2; D: -; J: TRBJ2-7; size: few
CDR3: CSAGGLSYEQYF; DNA: TGCAGTGCCGGGGGGCTCTCCTACGAGCAGTACTTC; V: TRBV20-1; D: -; J: TRBJ2-7; size: -
CDR3: CASSKSYNEQFF; DNA: TGCGCCAGCAGCAAATCCTACAATGAGCAGTTCTTC; V: TRBV5-1; D: -; J: TRBJ2-1; size: few
CDR3: CASSVRPGQGISGANVLTF; DNA: TGTGCCAGCAGTGTAAGACCGGGACAGGGGATCTCTGGGGCCAACGTCCTGACTTTC; V: TRBV6-1; D: TRBD1; J: TRBJ2-6; size: many
CDR3: CTSSQENIQLSINTEAFF; DNA: TGCACCAGCAGCCAAGAGAATATTCAACTTTCAATCAACACTGAAGCTTTCTTT; V: TRBV1; D: -; J: TRBJ1-1; size: -
CDR3: CATRVGGTDTQYF; DNA: TGTGCCACCCGGGTGGGTGGCACAGATACGCAGTATTTT; V: TRBV2; D: -; J: TRBJ2-3; size: few
CDR3: CASSHGSRATEAFF; DNA: TGTGCCAGCAGCCACGGTTCTAGGGCGACTGAAGCTTTCTTT; V: TRBV3-1; D: -; J: TRBJ1-1; size: few
CDR3: CASSPLAGEVYNEQFF; DNA: TGTGCCAGCAGCCCCCTAGCGGGAGAGGTCTACAATGAGCAGTTCTTC; V: TRBV3-1; D: TRBD2; J: TRBJ2-1; size: -
CDR3: CSVETSAQYF; DNA: TGCAGCGTTGAAACCTCGGCCCAGTACTTC; V: TRBV29-1; D: -; J: TRBJ2-5; size: -
CDR3: CSARTENGYTF; DNA: TGCAGTGCTCGGACAGAGAATGGCTACACCTTC; V: TRBV20-1; D: -; J: TRBJ1-2; size: few